The 21 T cell receptor beta chains given below trace back to one sample, sequenced in a study of blood T cell repertoires in COVID-19. TCRdb's copy holds only in-frame clones and misses some; the assay was immunoSEQ multiplex PCR. Here the sample spans tens of thousands of clones, 75% to 90% being singletons. The sequenced material came from peripheral blood. The receptors here all came from a human donor in a cohort sampled during active COVID-19.

This sequence joins TRBV7-8 and TRBJ2-6; 8 bases map to TRBD1. With 5 bases clipped from V and 0 bases from J, the junction kept 6 bases outside the gene matches. The germline V gene has CDR1 SGHVS and CDR2 FQNEAQ. This CDR3 is built from 17 residues. This CDR3 reads CASSPTGASSGANVLTF. The CDR3 region has the DNA TGTGCCAGCAGCCCGACAGGGGCCAGCTCTGGGGCCAACGTCCTGACTTTC. Based on the CDR3 plus reference TRBV7-8 and TRBJ2-6, the full variable domain is GAGVSQSPRYKVAKRGQDVALRCDPISGHVSLFWYQQALGQGPEFLTYFQNEAQLDKSGLPSDRFFAERPEGSVSTLKIQRTQQEDSAVYLCASSPTGASSGANVLTFGAGSRLTVL.

The chain combines TRBV6-6 with TRBJ1-6; D unclear. Germline V gene data show CDR1 as MNHNY and CDR2 as SVGAGI (reference sequence). The CDR3 is 15 residues long. V was trimmed by 0 bases and J by 8 bases, leaving 11 bases between them. CDR3 protein: CASSYSTVGDSPLHF. The CDR3 nucleotides read TGTGCCAGCAGTTACTCGACCGTCGGGGATTCACCCCTCCACTTT.

The chain is built from TRBV9 and TRBJ2-2, with a possible D match to TRBD1 (5 bases). Germline V CDR1 and CDR2: SGDLS, YYNGEE. Trimming pared 0 bases from V and 0 bases from J, leaving 15 bases between. The CDR3 runs 18 residues. The CDR3 DNA reads TGTGCCAGCAGCGTAGTGGGGTGGGGCAGCGCGAACACCGGGGAGCTGTTTTTT. This encodes CASSVVGWGSANTGELFF. Based on the CDR3 plus reference TRBV9 and TRBJ2-2, the full variable domain is DSGVTQTPKHLITATGQRVTLRCSPRSGDLSVYWYQQSLDQGLQFLIQYYNGEERAKGNILERFSAQQFPDLHSELNLSSLELGDSALYFCASSVVGWGSANTGELFFGEGSRLTVL.

The V gene is TRBV18, the J gene TRBJ2-1; D is perhaps TRBD2 (6 bases). Between the trimmed V and J ends, which lost 3 bases and 0 bases, there was a span of 15 bases. CDR1 is KGHSH, CDR2 LQKENI, per germline. This CDR3 has 17 residues. The CDR3 loop is CASSPRTGGSSYNEQFF. For the CDR3, the DNA is TGTGCCAGCTCACCCCGGACTGGGGGGAGCTCCTACAATGAGCAGTTCTTC.

The genes are TRBV18 and TRBJ2-6; 7 positions agree with TRBD1. This CDR3 has 19 amino acids. Germline assignment: CDR1 KGHSH and CDR2 LQKENI. Trimming took 1 base from V and 0 from J; bases not matched to a gene: 9. The CDR3 nucleotides read TGTGCCAGCTCACCACTCTCGGACAGGAAGATCTCTGGGGCCAACGTCCTGACTTTC. It encodes CASSPLSDRKISGANVLTF.

This rearrangement joins TRBV11-2 to TRBJ2-5; TRBD2 agrees at 7 bases. Germline V gene sequence: CDR1 SGHAT, CDR2 FQNNGV. The CDR3 totals 13 residues. J was trimmed by 5 bases and V by 3 bases; bases with no gene match: 3. The CDR3 bases are TGTGCCAGCAGCTTTGGGAGGGCGGAGACCCAGTACTTC. It is translated as CASSFGRAETQYF.

The gene calls are TRBV15 and TRBJ1-1; a possible D gene is TRBD1 (5 bases). The CDR3 spans 16 residues. The germline V and J ends were trimmed by 0 bases and 1 base, with 12 bases remaining between them. Germline-derived CDR1 and CDR2 are LNHNV and YYDKDF (reference sequence). The CDR3 is CATSRDLGAKNTEAFF. The DNA for the CDR3 is TGTGCCACCAGCAGAGATCTAGGGGCCAAGAACACTGAAGCTTTCTTT.

V gene TRBV25-1 combines with J gene TRBJ2-6; a possible D gene is TRBD2 (5 bases). Looked up from germline, CDR1 is MGHDK and CDR2 is SYGVNS. The CDR3 totals 13 residues. Trimming took 8 bases from V and 1 from J, leaving 6 bases between them. CDR3 nucleotide sequence: TGTGCCAGCGGGGAGTCTGGGGCCAACGTCCTGACTTTC. Encoded protein: CASGESGANVLTF.

The V and J genes are TRBV6-5 and TRBJ2-7, with 8 bases lining up with TRBD2. CDR1 and CDR2 from the germline V gene are MNHEY and SVGAGI. There are 16 residues in the CDR3. V gave up 2 bases and J gave up 5 bases; unmatched junction bases: 11. CDR3 amino acids: CASSYGIAGPNDEQYF. In nucleotides, the CDR3 is TGTGCCAGCAGTTACGGAATAGCGGGACCAAACGACGAGCAGTACTTC.

The chain links TRBV7-9 to TRBJ2-3; D might be TRBD2 (5 bases). The germline gives CDR1 SEHNR, CDR2 FQNEAQ (reference sequence). The CDR3 extends over 15 amino acids. Trimming took off 5 bases at V and 1 base at J, with 13 bases between the two ends. CDR3 DNA: TGTGCCAGCAGCGATGGGATTAGCGGCACAGATACGCAGTATTTT. It specifies CASSDGISGTDTQYF.

The rearrangement links TRBV9 to TRBJ2-3; 10 bases fit TRBD2. Unmatched junction bases numbered 14, after V lost 4 bases and J lost 3 bases. The CDR3 length is 18 residues. The germline CDR1 and CDR2 sequences are SGDLS and YYNGEE. CDR3 sequence: CASSIRPLSGRGTDTQYF. As DNA, the CDR3 is TGTGCCAGCAGCATACGTCCTTTGAGCGGGAGGGGGACAGATACGCAGTATTTT.

This chain connects TRBV6-1 to TRBJ1-6; possibly TRBD1 for D (6 bases). The germline CDR1 and CDR2 sequences are MNHNS and SASEGT. This CDR3 is 13 amino acids long. V dropped 3 bases and J dropped 6 bases, with 6 bases sitting between them. CDR3 sequence reads: CASSDRGNSPLHF. CDR3 nucleotide sequence: TGTGCCAGCAGTGACAGGGGTAATTCACCCCTCCACTTT.

The CDR3 DNA sequence: TGTGCCAGCAGTTTGCCCACTAGCGGGGGATCCTACAATGAGCAGTTCTTC. This translates into CASSLPTSGGSYNEQFF. V and J are TRBV27 and TRBJ2-1; 11 nucleotides match TRBD2. The V and J ends lost 3 bases and 1 base, in that order; junction bases with no gene match: 5. This CDR3 has 17 amino acids. Germline V gives CDR1 MNHEY, CDR2 SMNVEV (reference sequence).

This clone was observed once. This rearrangement joins TRBV5-8 to TRBJ2-6; D might be TRBD2 (5 bases). This CDR3 has 18 residues. V lost 2 bases, J lost 0 bases, and 15 bases lay in between. The germline CDR1 and CDR2 sequences are SGHTS and YDEGEE. CDR3 sequence: CASSFWLGATSGANVLTF. The CDR3 region has the DNA TGTGCCAGCAGCTTTTGGCTGGGAGCGACCTCTGGGGCCAACGTCCTGACTTTC.

The rearrangement links TRBV5-5 to TRBJ2-7; 8 nucleotides agree with TRBD1. The V and J ends lost 2 bases and 3 bases, in that order; junction bases with no gene match: 7. This CDR3 has 15 residues. The V gene's germline CDR1 is SGHKS and CDR2 YYEKEE (reference sequence). The CDR3 reads CASSFAGTGYYEQYF. CDR3 bases: TGTGCCAGCAGCTTCGCCGGGACAGGTTACTACGAGCAGTACTTC.

The chain has TRBV6-4 and TRBJ2-1, with 11 bases matching TRBD1. Trimming at V came to 5 bases and at J to 9 bases, leaving 6 bases not matched to a gene. Germline V gene data show CDR1 as MRHNA and CDR2 as SNTAGT. The CDR3 spans 14 residues. The CDR3 nucleotides are TGTGCCAGCAGTAAGGGGACAGGGGGGACTGAGCAGTTCTTC. Translated, it gives CASSKGTGGTEQFF.

V and J are TRBV14 and TRBJ2-1, with TRBD1 as a possible D gene (5 bases). V was pared by 3 bases and J by 3 bases, with 18 bases between. The germline V gene encodes CDR1 SGHDN and CDR2 FVKESK. This CDR3 region has 17 residues. The CDR3 region is CASSQVRGAQDYNEQFF. In DNA, the CDR3 is TGTGCCAGCAGCCAGGTACGTGGGGCGCAGGACTACAATGAGCAGTTCTTC.

This rearrangement joins TRBV4-1 to TRBJ2-1; 8 bases match TRBD2. Germline CDR1 and CDR2: MGHRA and YSYEKL. V lost 0 bases, J lost 9 bases, and 13 bases stayed unmatched. This CDR3 contains 17 residues. The CDR3 is CASSQDNPPGGPSEQFF. CDR3 in DNA: TGCGCCAGCAGCCAAGATAACCCCCCGGGAGGGCCTTCTGAGCAGTTCTTC.

V and J are TRBV5-6 and TRBJ1-2; D is undetermined. Trimming left V 1 base short and J 7 bases short, with 8 bases between. CDR1 is SGHDT and CDR2 is YYEEEE in the germline V gene. This CDR3 is built from 12 residues. As DNA, the CDR3 is TGTGCCAGCAGCTTGTATAGTGGTGGCTACACCTTC. Its translation: CASSLYSGGYTF.

This sequence joins TRBV28 and TRBJ2-1; the D gene is possibly TRBD1 (6 bases). Per the germline V gene, CDR1 is MDHEN and CDR2 is SYDVKM. V gave up 3 bases and J gave up 4 bases, with 25 bases separating them. The CDR3 runs to 19 residues. The CDR3 loop is CASSFPPTGSYDPYNEQFF. DNA of the CDR3: TGTGCCAGCAGTTTCCCGCCGACAGGATCATATGACCCTTACAATGAGCAGTTCTTC.

The chain links TRBV28 to TRBJ1-5, with 7 nucleotides matching TRBD1. In germline, CDR1 is MDHEN, CDR2 SYDVKM. V lost 0 bases, J lost 1 base, and 15 bases stayed unmatched. This CDR3 is built from 20 residues. The CDR3 region has the DNA TGTGCCAGCAGTTTATGGGGCTATTCCGACAGGGTGGGCAGCAATCAGCCCCAGCATTTT. Its protein product is CASSLWGYSDRVGSNQPQHF.